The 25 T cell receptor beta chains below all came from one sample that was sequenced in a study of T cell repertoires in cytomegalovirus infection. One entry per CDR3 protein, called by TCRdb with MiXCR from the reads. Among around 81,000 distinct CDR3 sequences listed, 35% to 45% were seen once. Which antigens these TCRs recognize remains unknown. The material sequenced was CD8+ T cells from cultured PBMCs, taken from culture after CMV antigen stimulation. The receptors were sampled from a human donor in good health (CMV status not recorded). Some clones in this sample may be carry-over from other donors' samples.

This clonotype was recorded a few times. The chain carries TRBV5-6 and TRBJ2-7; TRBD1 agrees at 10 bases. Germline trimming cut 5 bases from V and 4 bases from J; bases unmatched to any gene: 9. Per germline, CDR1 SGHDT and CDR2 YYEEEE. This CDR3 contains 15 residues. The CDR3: CASSPGWTGGYEQYF. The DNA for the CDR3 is TGTGCCAGCAGTCCCGGTTGGACAGGGGGTTACGAGCAGTACTTC. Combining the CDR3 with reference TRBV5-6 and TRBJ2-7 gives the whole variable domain DAGVTQSPTHLIKTRGQQVTLRCSPKSGHDTVSWYQQALGQGPQFIFQYYEEEERQRGNFPDRFSGHQFPNYSSELNVNALLLGDSALYLCASSPGWTGGYEQYFGPGTRLTVT.

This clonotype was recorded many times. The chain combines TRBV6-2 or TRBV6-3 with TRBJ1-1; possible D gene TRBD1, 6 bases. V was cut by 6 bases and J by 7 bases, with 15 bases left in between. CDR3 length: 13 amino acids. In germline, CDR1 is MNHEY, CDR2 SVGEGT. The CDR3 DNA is TGTGCCAGCAGCGAGCGGGACACCGGTGAAGCTTTCTTT. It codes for CASSERDTGEAFF.

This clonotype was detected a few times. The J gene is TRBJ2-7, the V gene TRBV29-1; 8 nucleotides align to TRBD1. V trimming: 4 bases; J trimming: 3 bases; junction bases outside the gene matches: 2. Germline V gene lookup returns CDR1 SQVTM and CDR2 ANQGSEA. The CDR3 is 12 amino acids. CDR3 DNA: TGCAGCGTTGTCGGACAGGGCTACGAGCAGTACTTC. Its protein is CSVVGQGYEQYF.

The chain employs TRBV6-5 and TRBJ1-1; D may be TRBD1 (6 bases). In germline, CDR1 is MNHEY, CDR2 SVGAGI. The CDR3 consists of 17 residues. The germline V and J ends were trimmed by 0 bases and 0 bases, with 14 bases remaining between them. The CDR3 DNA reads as TGTGCCAGCAGTTACTCGCGTTACAGGGCCTTGAACACTGAAGCTTTCTTT. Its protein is CASSYSRYRALNTEAFF.

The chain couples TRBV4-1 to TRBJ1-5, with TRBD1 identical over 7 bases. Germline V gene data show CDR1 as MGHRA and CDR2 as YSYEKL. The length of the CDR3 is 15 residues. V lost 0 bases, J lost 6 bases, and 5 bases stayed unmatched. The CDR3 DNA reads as TGCGCCAGCAGCCAAGAGCCAGGGGGAGGTCAGCCCCAGCATTTT. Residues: CASSQEPGGGQPQHF.

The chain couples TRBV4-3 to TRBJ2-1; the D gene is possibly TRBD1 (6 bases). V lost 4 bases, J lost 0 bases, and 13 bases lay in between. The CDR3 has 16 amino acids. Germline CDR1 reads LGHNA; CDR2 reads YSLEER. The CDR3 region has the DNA TGCGCCAGCAGCCCCCACAGGGTGGGCTCCTACAATGAGCAGTTCTTC. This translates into CASSPHRVGSYNEQFF.

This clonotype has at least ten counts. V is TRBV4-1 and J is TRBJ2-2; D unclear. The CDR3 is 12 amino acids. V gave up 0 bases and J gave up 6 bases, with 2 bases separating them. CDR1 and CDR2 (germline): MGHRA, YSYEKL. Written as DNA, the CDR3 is TGCGCCAGCAGCCAAGACGCCGGGGAGCTGTTTTTT. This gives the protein CASSQDAGELFF.

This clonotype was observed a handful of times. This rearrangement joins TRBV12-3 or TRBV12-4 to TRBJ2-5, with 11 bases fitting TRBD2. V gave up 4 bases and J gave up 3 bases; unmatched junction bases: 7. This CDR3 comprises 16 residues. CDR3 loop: CASSSAGLAVEETQYF. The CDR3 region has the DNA TGTGCCAGCAGTTCGGCGGGACTAGCGGTAGAAGAGACCCAGTACTTC.

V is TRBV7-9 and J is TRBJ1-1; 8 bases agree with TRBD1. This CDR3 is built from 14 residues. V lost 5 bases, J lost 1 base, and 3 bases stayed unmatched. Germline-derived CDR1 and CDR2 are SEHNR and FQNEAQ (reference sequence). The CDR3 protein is CASSAQGENTEAFF. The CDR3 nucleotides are TGTGCCAGCAGCGCACAGGGGGAGAACACTGAAGCTTTCTTT.

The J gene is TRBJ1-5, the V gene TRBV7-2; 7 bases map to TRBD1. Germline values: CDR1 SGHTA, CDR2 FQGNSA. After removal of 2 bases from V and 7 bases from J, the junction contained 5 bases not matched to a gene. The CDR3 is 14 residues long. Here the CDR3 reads CASSLQGGGQPQHF. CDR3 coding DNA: TGTGCCAGCAGCTTACAGGGAGGGGGCCAGCCCCAGCATTTT.

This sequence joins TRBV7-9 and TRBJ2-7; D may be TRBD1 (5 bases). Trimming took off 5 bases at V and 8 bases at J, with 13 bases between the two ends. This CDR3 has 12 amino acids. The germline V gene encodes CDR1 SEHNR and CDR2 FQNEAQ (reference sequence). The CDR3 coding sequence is TGTGCCAGCAGCACAGCCACAGGACAGCAGTACTTC. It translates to CASSTATGQQYF.

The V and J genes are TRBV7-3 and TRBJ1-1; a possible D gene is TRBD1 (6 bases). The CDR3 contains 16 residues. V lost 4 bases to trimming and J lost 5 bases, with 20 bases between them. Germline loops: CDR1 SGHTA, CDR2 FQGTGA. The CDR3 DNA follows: TGTGCCAGCAGCTCTTCCCCGGTGACAGGAGAAACTGAAGCTTTCTTT. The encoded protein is CASSSSPVTGETEAFF.

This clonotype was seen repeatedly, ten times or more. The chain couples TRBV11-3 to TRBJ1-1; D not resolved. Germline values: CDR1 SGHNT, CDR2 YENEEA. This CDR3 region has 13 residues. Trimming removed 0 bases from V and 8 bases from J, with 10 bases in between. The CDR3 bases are TGTGCCAGCAGCTTAGATTTTGCCGGCGAAGCTTTCTTT. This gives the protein CASSLDFAGEAFF. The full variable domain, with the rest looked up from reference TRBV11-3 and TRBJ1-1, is EAGVVQSPRYKIIEKKQPVAFWCNPISGHNTLYWYLQNLGQGPELLIRYENEEAVDDSQLPKDRFSAERLKGVDSTLKIQPAELGDSAVYLCASSLDFAGEAFFGQGTRLTVV.

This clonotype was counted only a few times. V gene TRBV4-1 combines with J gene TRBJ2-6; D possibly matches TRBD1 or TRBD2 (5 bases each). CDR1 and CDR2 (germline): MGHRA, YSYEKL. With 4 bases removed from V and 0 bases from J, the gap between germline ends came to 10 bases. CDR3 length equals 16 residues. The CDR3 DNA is TGCGCCAGCAGCCTCCTAGGGACCTCTGGGGCCAACGTCCTGACTTTC. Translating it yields CASSLLGTSGANVLTF.

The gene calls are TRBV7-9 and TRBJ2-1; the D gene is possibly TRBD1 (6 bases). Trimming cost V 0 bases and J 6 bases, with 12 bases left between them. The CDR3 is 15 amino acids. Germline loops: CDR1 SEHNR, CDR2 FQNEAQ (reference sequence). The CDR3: CASSLAGWGLNEQFF. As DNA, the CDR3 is TGTGCCAGCAGCTTAGCCGGTTGGGGGCTCAATGAGCAGTTCTTC.

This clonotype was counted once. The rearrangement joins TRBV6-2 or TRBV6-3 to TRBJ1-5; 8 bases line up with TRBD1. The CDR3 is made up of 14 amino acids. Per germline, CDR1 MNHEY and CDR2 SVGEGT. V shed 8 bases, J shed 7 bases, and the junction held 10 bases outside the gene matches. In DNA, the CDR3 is TGTGCCAGCGGGCTTCAGGGGGCCCAGCAGCCCCAGCATTTT. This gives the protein CASGLQGAQQPQHF.

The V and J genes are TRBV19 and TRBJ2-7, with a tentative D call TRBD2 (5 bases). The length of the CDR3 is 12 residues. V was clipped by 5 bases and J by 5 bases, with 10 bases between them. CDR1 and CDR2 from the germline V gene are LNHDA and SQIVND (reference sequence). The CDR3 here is CASSAGVNEQYF. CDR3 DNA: TGTGCCAGTAGTGCCGGGGTGAACGAGCAGTACTTC.

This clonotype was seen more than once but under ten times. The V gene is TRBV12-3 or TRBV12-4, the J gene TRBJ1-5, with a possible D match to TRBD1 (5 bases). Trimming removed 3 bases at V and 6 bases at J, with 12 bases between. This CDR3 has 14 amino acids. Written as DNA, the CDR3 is TGTGCCAGCAGTTTTCAGGGTACAGTTCAGCCCCAGCATTTT. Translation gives CASSFQGTVQPQHF.

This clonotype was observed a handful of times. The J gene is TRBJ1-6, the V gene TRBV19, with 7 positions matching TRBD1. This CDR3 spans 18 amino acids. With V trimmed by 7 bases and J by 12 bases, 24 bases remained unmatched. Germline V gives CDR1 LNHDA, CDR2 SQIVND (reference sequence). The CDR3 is CASMDSIPATGNFEPLHF. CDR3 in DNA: TGTGCCAGTATGGATTCTATTCCCGCGACAGGGAACTTTGAACCCCTCCACTTT. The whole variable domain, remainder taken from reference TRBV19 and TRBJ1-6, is DGGITQSPKYLFRKEGQNVTLSCEQNLNHDAMYWYRQDPGQGLRLIYYSQIVNDFQKGDIAEGYSVSREKKESFPLTVTSAQKNPTAFYLCASMDSIPATGNFEPLHFGNGTRLTVT.

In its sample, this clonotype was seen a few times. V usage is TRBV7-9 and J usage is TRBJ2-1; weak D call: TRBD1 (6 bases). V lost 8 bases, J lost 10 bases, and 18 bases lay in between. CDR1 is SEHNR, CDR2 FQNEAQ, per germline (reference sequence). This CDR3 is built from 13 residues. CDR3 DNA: TGTGCCAGCTTGGACCCAACCGGGACAGAGCAGTTCTTC. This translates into CASLDPTGTEQFF.

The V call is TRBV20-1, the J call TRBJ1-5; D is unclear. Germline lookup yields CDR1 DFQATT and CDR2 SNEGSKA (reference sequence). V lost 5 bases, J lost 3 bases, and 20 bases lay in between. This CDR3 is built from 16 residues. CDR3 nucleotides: TGCAGTGCTCCTGCCCGCGGGAAAAGCGTCAATCAGCCCCAGCATTTT. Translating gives CSAPARGKSVNQPQHF.

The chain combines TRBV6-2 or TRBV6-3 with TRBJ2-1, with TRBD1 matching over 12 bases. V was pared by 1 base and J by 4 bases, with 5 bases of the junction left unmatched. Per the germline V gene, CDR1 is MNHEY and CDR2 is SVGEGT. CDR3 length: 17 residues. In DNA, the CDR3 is TGTGCCAGCAGTTACTTGGGGACAGGGGGCGCGTACAATGAGCAGTTCTTC. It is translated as CASSYLGTGGAYNEQFF.

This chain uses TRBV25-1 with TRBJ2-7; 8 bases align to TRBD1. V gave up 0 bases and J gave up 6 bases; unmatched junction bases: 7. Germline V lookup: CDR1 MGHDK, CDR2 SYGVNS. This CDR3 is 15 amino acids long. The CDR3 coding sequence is TGTGCCAGCAGTGAATATAGGACAGGGCCCTTCGAGCAGTACTTC. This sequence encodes CASSEYRTGPFEQYF.

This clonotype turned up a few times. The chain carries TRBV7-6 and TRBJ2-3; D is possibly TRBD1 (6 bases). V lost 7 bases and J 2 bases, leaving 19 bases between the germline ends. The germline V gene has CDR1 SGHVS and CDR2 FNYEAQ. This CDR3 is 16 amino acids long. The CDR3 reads CASTRWGQETTDTQYF. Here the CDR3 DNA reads TGTGCCAGCACCCGCTGGGGGCAGGAGACCACAGATACGCAGTATTTT.

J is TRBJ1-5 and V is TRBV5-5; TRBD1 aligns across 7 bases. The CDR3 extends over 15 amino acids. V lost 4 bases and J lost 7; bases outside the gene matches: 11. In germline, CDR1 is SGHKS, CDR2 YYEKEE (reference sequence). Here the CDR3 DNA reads TGTGCCAGCAGCGATGGACAGGTTTTTGGGCAGCCCCAGCATTTT. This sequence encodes CASSDGQVFGQPQHF.